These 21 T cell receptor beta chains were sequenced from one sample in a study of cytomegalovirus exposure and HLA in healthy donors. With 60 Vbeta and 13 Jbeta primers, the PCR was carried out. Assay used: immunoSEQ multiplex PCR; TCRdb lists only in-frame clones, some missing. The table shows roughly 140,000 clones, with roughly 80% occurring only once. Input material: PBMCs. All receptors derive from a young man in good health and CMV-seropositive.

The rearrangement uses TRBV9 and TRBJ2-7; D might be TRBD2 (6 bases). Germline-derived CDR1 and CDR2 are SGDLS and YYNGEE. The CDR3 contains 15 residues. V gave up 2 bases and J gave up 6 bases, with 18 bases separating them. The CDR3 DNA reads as TGTGCCAGCAGCGTCGGCAGGGAGGAGTTAGGCGAGCAGTACTTC. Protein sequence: CASSVGREELGEQYF.

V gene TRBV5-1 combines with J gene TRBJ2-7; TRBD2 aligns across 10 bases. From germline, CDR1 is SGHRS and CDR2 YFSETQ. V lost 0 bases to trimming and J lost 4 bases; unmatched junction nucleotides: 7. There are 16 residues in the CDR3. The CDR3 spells CASSLALAGVRYEQYF. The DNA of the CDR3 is TGCGCCAGCAGCTTGGCTCTAGCGGGAGTTAGGTACGAGCAGTACTTC.

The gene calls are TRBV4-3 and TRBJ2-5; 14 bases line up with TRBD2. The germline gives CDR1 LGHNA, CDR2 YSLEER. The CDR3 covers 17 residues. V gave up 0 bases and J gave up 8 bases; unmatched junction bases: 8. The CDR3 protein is CASSQDRGLAGGETQYF. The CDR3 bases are TGCGCCAGCAGCCAAGATCGAGGACTAGCGGGGGGAGAAACCCAGTACTTC.

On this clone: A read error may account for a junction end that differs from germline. The DNA for the CDR3 is TGTGCCAGCAGCGGATGGGGACAGGGAGGGAAAGACTCTGGAAACACCGTATATTTT. This sequence encodes CASSGWGQGGKDSGNTVYF. The chain carries TRBV7-2 and TRBJ1-3; 9 bases are a match to TRBD1. The CDR3 has 19 amino acids. In germline, CDR1 is SGHTA, CDR2 FQGNSA.

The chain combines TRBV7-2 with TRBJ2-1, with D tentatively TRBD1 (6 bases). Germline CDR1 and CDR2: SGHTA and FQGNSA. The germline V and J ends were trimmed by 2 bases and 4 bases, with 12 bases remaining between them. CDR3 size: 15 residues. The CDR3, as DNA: TGTGCCAGCAGCTTAAGACAGGCCCTGTACAATGAGCAGTTCTTC. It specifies CASSLRQALYNEQFF.

CDR3 amino acids: CASREWAGGRDPEAFF. DNA of the CDR3: TGTGCCAGCAGGGAGTGGGCCGGGGGGAGGGATCCTGAAGCTTTCTTT. The gene calls are TRBV2 and TRBJ1-1; D is perhaps TRBD1 (5 bases). The CDR3 length is 16 residues. Germline loops: CDR1 SNHLY, CDR2 FYNNEI. The V end lost 6 bases, the J end lost 6 bases, and 23 bases lay between the germline ends. Using reference TRBV2 and TRBJ1-1 for the parts outside the CDR3, the full variable domain is EPEVTQTPSHQVTQMGQEVILRCVPISNHLYFYWYRQILGQKVEFLVSFYNNEISEKSEIFDDQFSVERPDGSNFTLKIRSTKLEDSAMYFCASREWAGGRDPEAFFGQGTRLTVV.

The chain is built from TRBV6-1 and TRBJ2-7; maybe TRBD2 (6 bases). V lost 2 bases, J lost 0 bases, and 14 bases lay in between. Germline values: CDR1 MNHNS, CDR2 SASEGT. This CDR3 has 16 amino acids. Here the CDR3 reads CASSEQTGTPSYEQYF. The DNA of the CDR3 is TGTGCCAGCAGTGAACAGACCGGGACTCCCTCCTACGAGCAGTACTTC.

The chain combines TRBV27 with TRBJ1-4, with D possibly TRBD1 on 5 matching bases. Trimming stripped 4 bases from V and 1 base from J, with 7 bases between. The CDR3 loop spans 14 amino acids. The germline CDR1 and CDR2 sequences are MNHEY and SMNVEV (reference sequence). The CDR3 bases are TGTGCCAGCAGTTATCAGGGAACTAATGAAAAACTGTTTTTT. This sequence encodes CASSYQGTNEKLFF.

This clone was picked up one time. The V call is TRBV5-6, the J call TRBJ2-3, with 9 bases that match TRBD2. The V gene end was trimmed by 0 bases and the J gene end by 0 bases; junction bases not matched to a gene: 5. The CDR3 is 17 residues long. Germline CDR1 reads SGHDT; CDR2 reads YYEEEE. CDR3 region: CASSLVLAGSSTDTQYF. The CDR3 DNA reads TGTGCCAGCAGCTTGGTTCTAGCGGGGTCTAGCACAGATACGCAGTATTTT.

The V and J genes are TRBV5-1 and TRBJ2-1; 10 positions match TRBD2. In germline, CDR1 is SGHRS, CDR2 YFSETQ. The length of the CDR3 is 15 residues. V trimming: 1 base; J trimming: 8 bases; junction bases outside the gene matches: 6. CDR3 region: CASSLRLAGAYEQFF. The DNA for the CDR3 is TGCGCCAGCAGCTTGAGGCTAGCGGGAGCTTATGAGCAGTTCTTC. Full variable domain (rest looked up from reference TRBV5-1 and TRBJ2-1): KAGVTQTPRYLIKTRGQQVTLSCSPISGHRSVSWYQQTPGQGLQFLFEYFSETQRNKGNFPGRFSGRQFSNSRSEMNVSTLELGDSALYLCASSLRLAGAYEQFFGPGTRLTVL.

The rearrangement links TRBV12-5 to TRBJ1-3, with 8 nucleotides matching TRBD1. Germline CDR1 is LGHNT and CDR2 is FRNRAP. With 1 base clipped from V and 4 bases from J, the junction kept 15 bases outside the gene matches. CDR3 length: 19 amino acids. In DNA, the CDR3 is TGTGCTAGTGGTTTGGCTCCCCTCGGACAGGGAAATACAGGAAACACCATATATTTT. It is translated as CASGLAPLGQGNTGNTIYF.

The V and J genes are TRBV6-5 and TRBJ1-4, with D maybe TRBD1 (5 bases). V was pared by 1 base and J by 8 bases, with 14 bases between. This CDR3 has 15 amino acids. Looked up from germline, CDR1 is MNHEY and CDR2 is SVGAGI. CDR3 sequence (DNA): TGTGCCAGCAGTTACTTACAGGATGGTCGCGAAAAACTGTTTTTT. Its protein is CASSYLQDGREKLFF.

As DNA, the CDR3 is TGCGCCAGCAGCCAAGCTCAGGGGATGGAGACCCAGTACTTC. It codes for CASSQAQGMETQYF. J is TRBJ2-5 and V is TRBV4-1, with D perhaps TRBD1 (6 bases). This CDR3 has 14 residues. Deletions cut 1 base from V and 5 bases from J, with 11 bases between. Germline CDR1 and CDR2: MGHRA and YSYEKL.

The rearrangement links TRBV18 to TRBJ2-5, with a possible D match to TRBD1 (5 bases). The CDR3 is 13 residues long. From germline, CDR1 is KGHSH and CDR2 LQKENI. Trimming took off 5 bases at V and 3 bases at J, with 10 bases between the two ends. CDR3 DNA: TGTGCCAGCTCAGCGCCAGGGAAAGAGACCCAGTACTTC. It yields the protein CASSAPGKETQYF.

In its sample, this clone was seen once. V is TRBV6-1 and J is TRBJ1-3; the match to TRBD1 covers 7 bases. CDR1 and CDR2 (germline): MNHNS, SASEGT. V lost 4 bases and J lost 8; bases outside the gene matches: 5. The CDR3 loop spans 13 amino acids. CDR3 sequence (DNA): TGTGCCAGCAGTGTGCGACAGGGCTACACCATATATTTT. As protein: CASSVRQGYTIYF.

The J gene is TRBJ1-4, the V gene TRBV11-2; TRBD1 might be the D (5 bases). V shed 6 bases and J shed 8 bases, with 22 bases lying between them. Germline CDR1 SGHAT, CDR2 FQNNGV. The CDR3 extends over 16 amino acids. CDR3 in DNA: TGTGCCAGCAGGCACTCCCTCGGGGGAGGGAGGGAAAAACTGTTTTTT. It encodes CASRHSLGGGREKLFF.

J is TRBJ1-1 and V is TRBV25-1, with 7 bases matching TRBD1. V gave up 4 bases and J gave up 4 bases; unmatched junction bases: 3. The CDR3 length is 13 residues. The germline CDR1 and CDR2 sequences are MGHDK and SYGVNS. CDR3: CASSGQGSTEAFF. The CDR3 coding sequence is TGTGCCAGCAGTGGACAGGGCTCCACTGAAGCTTTCTTT.

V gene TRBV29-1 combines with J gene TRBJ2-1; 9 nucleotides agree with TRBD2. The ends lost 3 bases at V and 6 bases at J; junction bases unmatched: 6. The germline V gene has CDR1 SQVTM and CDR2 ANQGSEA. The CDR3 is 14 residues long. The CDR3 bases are TGCAGCGTTGAGGGGCTAGCGGGAATCAATGAGCAGTTCTTC. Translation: CSVEGLAGINEQFF.

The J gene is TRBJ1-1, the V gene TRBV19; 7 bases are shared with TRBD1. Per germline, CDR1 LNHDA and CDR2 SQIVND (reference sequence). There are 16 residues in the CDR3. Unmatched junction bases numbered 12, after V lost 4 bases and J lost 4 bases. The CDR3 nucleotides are TGTGCCAGTAGTAAGACAGGGATCCCTGGGGGCACTGAAGCTTTCTTT. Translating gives CASSKTGIPGGTEAFF.

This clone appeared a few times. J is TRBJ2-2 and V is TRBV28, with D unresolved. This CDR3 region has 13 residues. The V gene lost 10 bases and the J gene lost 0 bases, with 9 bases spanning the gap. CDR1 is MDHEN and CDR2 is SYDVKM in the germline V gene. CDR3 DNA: TGTGCCACTAGAGGAGCGAACACCGGGGAGCTGTTTTTT. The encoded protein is CATRGANTGELFF. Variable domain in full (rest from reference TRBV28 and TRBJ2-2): DVKVTQSSRYLVKRTGEKVFLECVQDMDHENMFWYRQDPGLGLRLIYFSYDVKMKEKGDIPEGYSVSREKKERFSLILESASTNQTSMYLCATRGANTGELFFGEGSRLTVL.

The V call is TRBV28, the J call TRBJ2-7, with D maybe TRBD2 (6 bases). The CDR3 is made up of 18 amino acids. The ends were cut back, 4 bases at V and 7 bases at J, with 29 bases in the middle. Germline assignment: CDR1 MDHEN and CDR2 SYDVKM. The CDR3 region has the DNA TGTGCCAGCAGTTCAGGCGGGGATTTTGACCGGATACGTTTGGAGCAGTACTTC. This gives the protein CASSSGGDFDRIRLEQYF.